Included here is one T cell receptor beta chain sequence, with context. Its antigen is undetermined. Compared with germline, one end of the junction differs, possibly owing to a read error. The method was immunoSEQ multiplex PCR; TCRdb's version includes in-frame clones alone and lacks a portion of them. The sample lists some 110,000 clones, roughly 92% seen once, with 1.6% in the top ten. The CDR3 is 16 residues long. Germline V gene sequence: CDR1 SSHAT, CDR2 FNYEAQ (reference sequence). This specimen belongs to a study of T cell responses to AZD1222 COVID-19 vaccine. Notes on the study in general: Spike-specific TCR breadth and depth both grew after two AZD1222 doses.

This sequence joins TRBV7-7 and TRBJ2-3; TRBD1 is a possible D gene (6 bases). This specimen consisted of peripheral blood, obtained 28 days after the second AZD1222 dose. The sequence was collected from an adult who received the AZD1222 COVID-19 vaccine. The DNA for the CDR3 is TGTGCTAGCAGCCCCGGTAGCCAGGGGAGAACAGATACGCAGTATTTT. This sequence encodes CASSPGSQGRTDTQYF.